Below, 21 T cell receptor beta chains from the same sample are listed, as sequenced in a study of T cells in Graves' hyperthyroidism and ophthalmopathy. Amplified TCR beta CDR3 regions came from RNA transcripts. First-round RT-PCR with HTBI primers amplified the TCR CDR3 region. TCRdb used MiXCR to reprocess the multiplex PCR reads, holding one entry per CDR3 protein. The profile shows around 300,000 distinct CDR3 sequences, more than 11% of them singletons. The specimen sequenced was blood. The receptor source for this set is a woman in her 30s with Graves' hyperthyroidism.

This clonotype occurred a few times. The gene calls are TRBV5-1 and TRBJ2-7, with 7 nucleotides matching TRBD2. The CDR3 is made up of 18 amino acids. V lost 0 bases and J lost 0; bases outside the gene matches: 12. Germline V gene data show CDR1 as SGHRS and CDR2 as YFSETQ. CDR3 sequence reads: CASSLAAAGEGLSYEQYF. CDR3 nucleotide sequence: TGCGCCAGCAGCTTGGCCGCGGCGGGAGAAGGGCTCTCCTACGAGCAGTACTTC. Full variable domain (remainder filled in from reference TRBV5-1 and TRBJ2-7): KAGVTQTPRYLIKTRGQQVTLSCSPISGHRSVSWYQQTPGQGLQFLFEYFSETQRNKGNFPGRFSGRQFSNSRSEMNVSTLELGDSALYLCASSLAAAGEGLSYEQYFGPGTRLTVT.

This chain connects TRBV30 to TRBJ1-6, with TRBD1 matching 9 bases. The J segment lost 7 bases and the V segment lost 4 bases, leaving 5 bases of the junction unmatched. This CDR3 region has 14 residues. Germline CDR1 reads GTSNPN; CDR2 reads SVGIG (reference sequence). The DNA for the CDR3 is TGTGCCTGGAACCACAGGGGGCAGAATTCACCCCTCCACTTT. Protein: CAWNHRGQNSPLHF.

This clonotype was recorded a few times. The chain joins TRBV20-1 to TRBJ1-1, with D maybe TRBD1 (5 bases). The CDR3 sequence is 14 residues long. Trimming took 5 bases from V and 4 from J, leaving 17 bases between them. Per the germline V gene, CDR1 is DFQATT and CDR2 is SNEGSKA (reference sequence). This CDR3 reads CSAGGGWGATEAFF. The CDR3 coding sequence is TGCAGTGCTGGGGGGGGATGGGGCGCCACTGAAGCTTTCTTT.

This rearrangement joins TRBV7-2 to TRBJ2-7; 9 nucleotides line up with TRBD2. Unmatched junction bases numbered 8, after V lost 4 bases and J lost 4 bases. This CDR3 has 15 residues. Per the germline V gene, CDR1 is SGHTA and CDR2 is FQGNSA. The CDR3 here is CASSSYLAGTYEQYF. In nucleotides, the CDR3 is TGTGCCAGCAGCTCTTACCTAGCGGGAACTTACGAGCAGTACTTC.

The genes are TRBV20-1 and TRBJ2-4, with D perhaps matching TRBD1 (5 bases). Germline V lookup: CDR1 DFQATT, CDR2 SNEGSKA (reference sequence). The CDR3 is made up of 18 amino acids. V was trimmed by 0 bases and J by 0 bases, leaving 18 bases between them. The CDR3 reads CSARDPLPQVLAKNIQYF. DNA for the CDR3: TGCAGTGCTAGAGATCCCCTGCCACAGGTCCTAGCCAAAAACATTCAGTACTTC.

The chain carries TRBV4-1 and TRBJ2-5; the D call may be TRBD1 or TRBD2 (5 bases each). The CDR3 is made up of 19 amino acids. Germline V gene data show CDR1 as MGHRA and CDR2 as YSYEKL. Between the trimmed V and J ends, which lost 0 bases and 1 base, there was a span of 21 bases. For the CDR3, the DNA is TGCGCCAGCAGCCAAGATACGGGACGGGGAGAGAGGAGCCAAGAGACCCAGTACTTC. It yields the protein CASSQDTGRGERSQETQYF.

This clonotype was detected only a few times. This sequence joins TRBV30 and TRBJ2-5, with 9 bases fitting TRBD1. CDR3 length: 14 amino acids. Trimming cost V 3 bases and J 3 bases; bases outside gene matches: 5. Germline CDR1 and CDR2: GTSNPN and SVGIG (reference sequence). The CDR3 nucleotides read TGTGCCTGGAGCATCGGGACAGGGAAAGAGACCCAGTACTTC. This codes for CAWSIGTGKETQYF.

At least ten counts were recorded for this clonotype. This chain connects TRBV28 to TRBJ1-5, with D possibly being TRBD1 (6 bases). The length of the CDR3 is 17 residues. V lost 5 bases and J 1 base, leaving 18 bases between the germline ends. The germline V gene has CDR1 MDHEN and CDR2 SYDVKM. The CDR3 DNA sequence: TGTGCCAGCAGTGACCCGATGGGGGGCGCAAGCAATCAGCCCCAGCATTTT. Protein product: CASSDPMGGASNQPQHF. Full variable domain (missing parts from reference TRBV28 and TRBJ1-5): DVKVTQSSRYLVKRTGEKVFLECVQDMDHENMFWYRQDPGLGLRLIYFSYDVKMKEKGDIPEGYSVSREKKERFSLILESASTNQTSMYLCASSDPMGGASNQPQHFGDGTRLSIL.

The gene calls are TRBV25-1 and TRBJ1-1; 9 nucleotides line up with TRBD1. Unmatched junction bases numbered 4, after V lost 2 bases and J lost 0 bases. The germline V gene encodes CDR1 MGHDK and CDR2 SYGVNS. The CDR3 is 16 amino acids. CDR3 coding DNA: TGTGCCAGCAGTGAAACAGGGACAGGGCTGAACACTGAAGCTTTCTTT. It translates to CASSETGTGLNTEAFF.

This clonotype showed up just a few times. This chain joins TRBV10-3 and TRBJ2-7, with 10 bases that match TRBD1. V gave up 6 bases and J gave up 0 bases; unmatched junction bases: 5. This CDR3 has 15 amino acids. Germline V CDR1 and CDR2: ENHRY, SYGVKD. The CDR3 sequence: CAIRTGTGVSYEQYF. The CDR3 DNA reads TGTGCCATCAGGACCGGGACAGGGGTCTCCTACGAGCAGTACTTC.

V usage is TRBV24-1 and J usage is TRBJ2-5, with TRBD2 identical over 8 bases. CDR3 size: 14 residues. Germline-derived CDR1 and CDR2 are KGHDR and SFDVKD. J lost 5 bases, V lost 4 bases, and 5 bases had no gene match. The CDR3 DNA is TGTGCCACCAGTGAGTCTAGCGGGTTGGAGACCCAGTACTTC. This encodes CATSESSGLETQYF.

The chain carries TRBV4-1 and TRBJ2-1; 7 bases align to TRBD1. CDR3 length: 14 residues. CDR1 is MGHRA, CDR2 YSYEKL, per germline. J lost 6 bases, V lost 1 base, and 3 bases had no gene match. The CDR3 sequence is CASSQAGGSNEQFF. For the CDR3, the DNA is TGCGCCAGCAGCCAAGCAGGGGGTAGCAATGAGCAGTTCTTC.

This clonotype was seen a handful of times. The rearrangement uses TRBV5-1 and TRBJ1-2, with 7 bases that match TRBD1. The germline CDR1 and CDR2 sequences are SGHRS and YFSETQ. The J segment lost 4 bases and the V segment lost 4 bases, leaving 10 bases of the junction unmatched. There are 15 residues in the CDR3. CDR3 protein: CASSLQGEDTYGYTF. In DNA form, the CDR3 reads TGCGCCAGCAGCCTGCAGGGGGAGGATACCTATGGCTACACCTTC. The whole variable domain, filled in from reference TRBV5-1 and TRBJ1-2, reads KAGVTQTPRYLIKTRGQQVTLSCSPISGHRSVSWYQQTPGQGLQFLFEYFSETQRNKGNFPGRFSGRQFSNSRSEMNVSTLELGDSALYLCASSLQGEDTYGYTFGSGTRLTVV.

This clonotype was detected a few times. CDR3 nucleotides: TGCAGCGTTGCTGCGGGAATGAACACTGAAGCTTTCTTT. Translating gives CSVAAGMNTEAFF. V and J are TRBV29-1 and TRBJ1-1; no clear D gene. Per the germline V gene, CDR1 is SQVTM and CDR2 is ANQGSEA. V gave up 4 bases and J gave up 0 bases, with 9 bases separating them. The CDR3 is made up of 13 amino acids.

CDR3 in DNA: TGTGCCAGCAGCTTAGGTGGGGGCGCGGAAGGCTACACCTTC. This sequence encodes CASSLGGGAEGYTF. The rearrangement links TRBV11-2 to TRBJ1-2; weak D call: TRBD1 (6 bases). V lost 1 base and J lost 8, with 14 bases in between. The CDR3 length is 14 residues. Germline V CDR1 and CDR2: SGHAT, FQNNGV.

V is TRBV29-1 and J is TRBJ2-4, with D hard to call. This CDR3 region has 14 residues. Trimming shortened V by 4 bases and J by 3 bases, and 13 bases separated the two germline ends. Germline-derived CDR1 and CDR2 are SQVTM and ANQGSEA. In nucleotides, the CDR3 is TGCAGCGTTGGAGACAAGGGAAGCAAAAACATTCAGTACTTC. Protein: CSVGDKGSKNIQYF.

This clonotype was counted ten times or more. The V call is TRBV27, the J call TRBJ2-3; 9 nucleotides agree with TRBD1. The junction had 15 bases not matched to a gene; V was cut back by 7 bases and J by 4 bases. The CDR3 consists of 17 residues. Germline V gene lookup returns CDR1 MNHEY and CDR2 SMNVEV (reference sequence). In DNA, the CDR3 is TGTGCCAGCATCCCATCCGGGACAGGGAGACAAGCAGATACGCAGTATTTT. Translation gives CASIPSGTGRQADTQYF.

This clonotype occurred many times. The chain has TRBV27 and TRBJ1-4, with D tentatively TRBD1 (5 bases). The CDR3 runs 15 residues. The germline V gene encodes CDR1 MNHEY and CDR2 SMNVEV (reference sequence). V was shortened by 5 bases and J by 8 bases, with 18 bases between the two germline ends. CDR3 coding DNA: TGTGCCAGCAGTACCTTGGGGGGATTAGGAGAAAAACTGTTTTTT. The encoded protein is CASSTLGGLGEKLFF.

This clonotype was counted a few times. The genes are TRBV27 and TRBJ2-7, with TRBD2 matching 12 bases. The V segment lost 4 bases and the J segment 0 bases; nucleotides outside the gene matches: 7. The CDR3 runs 17 residues. Germline V lookup: CDR1 MNHEY, CDR2 SMNVEV (reference sequence). The CDR3 region has the DNA TGTGCCAGCAGTTCTCCAGAGACTAGCGGGAGCTCCTACGAGCAGTACTTC. Translation gives CASSSPETSGSSYEQYF.

This clonotype was found a few times. The chain combines TRBV20-1 with TRBJ2-7; D unresolved. The V end lost 3 bases, the J end lost 6 bases, and 15 bases lay between the germline ends. CDR3 size: 13 residues. Germline V gives CDR1 DFQATT, CDR2 SNEGSKA (reference sequence). The DNA of the CDR3 is TGCAGTGCTAGTTCCCCGGGCCCTAGCGAGCAGTACTTC. This gives the protein CSASSPGPSEQYF.

This clonotype has only a few counts. Since a much larger clone is just one base distant, this may be a read error. The chain carries TRBV11-2 and TRBJ2-3, with TRBD2 matching 7 bases. V lost 5 bases to trimming and J lost 0 bases; unmatched junction nucleotides: 17. The CDR3 contains 19 residues. Germline lookup yields CDR1 SGHAT and CDR2 FQNNGV. The CDR3 coding sequence is TGTGCCAGCAGCCCTAGTGCAGGACTAGGGTTAGGGAGCACAGATACGCAGTATTTT. As protein: CASSPSAGLGLGSTDTQYF.